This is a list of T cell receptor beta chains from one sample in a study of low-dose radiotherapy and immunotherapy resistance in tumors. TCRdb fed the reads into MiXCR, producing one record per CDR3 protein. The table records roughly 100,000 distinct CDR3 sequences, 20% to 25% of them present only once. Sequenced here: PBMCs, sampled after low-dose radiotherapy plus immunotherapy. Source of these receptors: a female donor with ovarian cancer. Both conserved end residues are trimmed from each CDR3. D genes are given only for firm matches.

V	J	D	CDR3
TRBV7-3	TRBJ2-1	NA	ASSPQAGLQFNEQF
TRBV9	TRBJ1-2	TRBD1	ASSVEAGGAGYT
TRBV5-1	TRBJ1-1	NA	ASSPGGQLTAEAF
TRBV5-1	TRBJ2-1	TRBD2	ASSPTSVNNEQF
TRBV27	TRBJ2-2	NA	ASSLQHTGELF
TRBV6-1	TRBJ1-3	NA	ASSQTGGNTIY
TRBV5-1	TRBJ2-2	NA	ASSPGHFPGELF
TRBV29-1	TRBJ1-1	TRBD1	SVGDRENTEAF
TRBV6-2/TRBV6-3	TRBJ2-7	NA	ASSYGRNNEQY
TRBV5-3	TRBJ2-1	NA	ASSLPSWGYYNEQF
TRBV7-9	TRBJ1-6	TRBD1	ASSFNTGTGGSGHNSPLH
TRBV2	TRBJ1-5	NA	ASSEEGGQPQH
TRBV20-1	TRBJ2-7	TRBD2	SALSGAFYEQY
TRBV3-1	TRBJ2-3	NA	ASSQDRRTLDTQY
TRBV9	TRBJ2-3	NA	ASSIEQGPSSTDTQY
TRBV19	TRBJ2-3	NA	ASSIGLAIKDTQY
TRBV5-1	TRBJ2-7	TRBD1	ASSGGQGEQY
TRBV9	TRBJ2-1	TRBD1	ASSAVLGGGEQF
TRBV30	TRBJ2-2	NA	AWSAAGILTGELF
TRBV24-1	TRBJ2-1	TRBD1	ATSAPGTGDSSSYNEQF
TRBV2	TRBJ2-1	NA	ASIRGAGNEQF
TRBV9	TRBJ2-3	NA	ASSVVDGGTPDTQY
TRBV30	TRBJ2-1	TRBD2	AWRSWRERTYNEQF
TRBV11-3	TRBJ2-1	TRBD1	ASSHHRGSYNEQF
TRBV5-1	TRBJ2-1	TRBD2	ASTVTSGTYNEQF
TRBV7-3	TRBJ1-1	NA	ASSPQQDTEAF
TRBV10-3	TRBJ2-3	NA	AISQNQPGTDTQY
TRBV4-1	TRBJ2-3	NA	ASSPGPQTGRSTDTQY
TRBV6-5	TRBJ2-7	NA	ASSKRRIYEQY
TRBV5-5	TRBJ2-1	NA	ASSFWEGYDEQF
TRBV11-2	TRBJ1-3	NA	ASSLVSGTGNTIY
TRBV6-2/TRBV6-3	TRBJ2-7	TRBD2	ASGPGLALSYEQY
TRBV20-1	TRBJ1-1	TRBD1	SARDPGQGNTEAF
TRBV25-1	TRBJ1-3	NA	ASSRSNRVTIY
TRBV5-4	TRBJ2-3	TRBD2	ASSSAGRTDTQY
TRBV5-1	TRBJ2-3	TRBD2	ASSLWGLAGTDTQY
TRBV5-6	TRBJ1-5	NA	ASSFSVSQPQH
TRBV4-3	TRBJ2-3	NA	ASSQDLVPDTQY
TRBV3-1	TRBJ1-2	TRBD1	ASSPGGVWYGYT
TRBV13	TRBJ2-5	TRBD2	ASSSEGLAGEAKTQY
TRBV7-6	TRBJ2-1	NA	ASSPLYRLGNEQF
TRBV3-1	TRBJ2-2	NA	ASSPVANTGELF
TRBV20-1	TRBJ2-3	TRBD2	SASPSGGGPRY
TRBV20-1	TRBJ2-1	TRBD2	SARGGGAGYNEQF
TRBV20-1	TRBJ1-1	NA	SAANRAPQYSVLNTEAF
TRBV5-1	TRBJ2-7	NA	ASSLGSPRYEQY
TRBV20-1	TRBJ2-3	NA	SASPPGLGDTQY
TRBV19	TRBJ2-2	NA	ASSINLNTGELF
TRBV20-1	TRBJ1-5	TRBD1	SARPTGTGGGQPQH
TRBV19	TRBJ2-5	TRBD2	ASSLRLARGGETQY
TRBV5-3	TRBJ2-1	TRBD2	ASSSVWAGEGNEQF
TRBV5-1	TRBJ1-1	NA	ASSSHRVNTEAF
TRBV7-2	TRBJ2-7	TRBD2	ASSEGAGAGGYEQY
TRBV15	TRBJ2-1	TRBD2	ATSRDFVSGAYNEQF
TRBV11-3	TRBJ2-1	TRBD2	ASSLEGSGGNYNEQF
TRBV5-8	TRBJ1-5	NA	ASSLDVRDRQPQH
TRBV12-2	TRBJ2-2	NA	ASRLWDRGNTGELF
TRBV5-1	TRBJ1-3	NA	ASSPVSSGNTIY
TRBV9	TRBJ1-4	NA	ASSVSGRGEKLF
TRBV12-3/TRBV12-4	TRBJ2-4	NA	ASSLLTETHKRAKNIQY